These T cell receptor beta chains were read from a single sample in a study of breast tumors, draining lymph nodes, adjacent tissues. TCRdb recomputed calls from the multiplex PCR reads with MiXCR, one row per CDR3 protein. The repertoire has more than 50,000 distinct CDR3 sequences, around 45% of them found once; the top ten carry about 10%. Sample: breast tumor tissue. Source of these receptors: a female donor with breast cancer. Some clones in this sample may be carry-over from other donors' samples. CDR3s include the opening cysteine and the closing phenylalanine or tryptophan. A D gene is named only where the DNA matches it firmly. Size is omitted from some rows. Given values are once, few, many or a class for expanded clones.

TRBV10-3	TRBJ1-3	TRBD1	many	CAIRDGTASGNTIYF	TGTGCCATCAGAGATGGGACAGCCTCTGGAAACACCATATATTTT
TRBV5-1	TRBJ2-1	NA	many	CASSRLSDEQFF	TGCGCCAGCAGTCGTCTCTCGGATGAGCAGTTCTTC
TRBV5-8	TRBJ1-5	NA	NA	CASITRWGSNQPQHF	TGTGCCAGCATTACGCGGTGGGGAAGCAATCAGCCCCAGCATTTT
TRBV7-2	TRBJ2-6	NA	NA	CASSLDSSGANVPTF	TGTGCCAGCAGCTTAGACAGCTCTGGGGCCAACGTCCCGACCTTC
TRBV7-8	TRBJ1-6	NA	NA	CASSPRFGGAADNSPLHF	TGTGCCAGCAGCCCACGCTTTGGGGGGGCCGCGGATAATTCACCCCTCCACTTT
TRBV19	TRBJ2-3	TRBD1	many	CASSIDRGSDTQYF	TGTGCCAGTAGTATCGACAGGGGTTCAGATACGCAGTATTTT
TRBV10-3	TRBJ2-7	NA	many	CAISPPGGEQYF	TGTGCCATCAGCCCGCCGGGTGGCGAGCAGTACTTC
TRBV5-1	TRBJ1-3	NA	many	CASSFVGASGNTIYF	TGCGCCAGCAGCTTTGTAGGGGCCTCTGGAAACACCATATATTTT
TRBV4-3	TRBJ1-2	NA	NA	CASSQEGTAPTYGYTF	TGCGCCAGCAGCCAAGAGGGAACAGCCCCCACATATGGCTACACCTTC
TRBV7-3	TRBJ2-6	NA	once	CASSFQGLGANVLTF	TGTGCCAGCAGCTTCCAAGGATTAGGGGCCAACGTCCTGACTTTC
TRBV9	TRBJ2-7	NA	many	CASSATDLSYEQYF	TGTGCCAGCAGCGCGACAGATCTCTCCTACGAGCAGTACTTC
TRBV7-3	TRBJ2-7	NA	many	CASSLNGRNSYEQYF	TGTGCCAGCAGCTTGAACGGTCGGAACTCCTACGAGCAGTACTTC
TRBV6-5	TRBJ2-4	TRBD2	once	CASSHRGGKNIQYF	TGTGCCAGCAGTCACCGGGGGGGGAAAAACATTCAGTACTTC
TRBV11-3	TRBJ1-2	NA	many	CASSSNVNYGYTF	TGTGCCAGCAGCTCAAATGTAAACTATGGCTACACCTTC
TRBV20-1	TRBJ2-3	TRBD2	NA	CSPRGLEFSPGPSTDTQYF	TGCAGTCCCCGGGGACTAGAATTCTCCCCAGGACCTAGCACAGATACGCAGTATTTT
TRBV29-1	TRBJ2-5	TRBD2	once	CSVDKLAGDAETQYF	TGCAGCGTTGATAAGTTAGCGGGAGATGCGGAGACCCAGTACTTC
TRBV20-1	TRBJ2-5	TRBD2	many	CSARYLAGTETQYF	TGCAGTGCTAGGTACCTAGCGGGGACAGAGACCCAGTACTTC
TRBV3-1	TRBJ1-6	NA	many	CASSPGYNSPLHF	TGTGCCAGCAGCCCGGGGTACAATTCACCCCTCCACTTT
TRBV20-1	TRBJ2-4	TRBD2	many	CSASGLAGGKNIQYF	TGCAGTGCTAGCGGACTAGCGGGAGGAAAAAACATTCAGTACTTC
TRBV11-3	TRBJ1-6	TRBD1	once	CASSSSGQGSEQYF	TGTGCCAGCAGCTCATCGGGACAGGGCAGCGAGCAGTACTTT
TRBV7-9	TRBJ2-5	TRBD2	NA	CASSFQGGLAAQETQYF	TGTGCCAGCAGCTTCCAGGGGGGACTAGCGGCTCAAGAGACCCAGTACTTC
TRBV20-1	TRBJ1-6	NA	few	CSAIPGTHGGLHF	TGCAGTGCTATCCCCGGGACGCACGGGGGCCTCCACTTT
TRBV10-3	TRBJ2-3	TRBD2	NA	CAISEWTSGRSDTQYF	TGTGCCATCAGTGAGTGGACTAGCGGGAGGTCGGATACGCAGTATTTT
TRBV20-1	TRBJ1-3	TRBD1	NA	CSARDRVRGNTIYF	TGCAGTGCTCGGGACAGAGTGAGAGGAAACACCATATATTTT
TRBV5-1	TRBJ1-2	NA	NA	CASSLEGSGYTF	TGCGCCAGCAGCTTGGAGGGGAGTGGCTACACCTTC
TRBV20-1	TRBJ1-5	NA	many	CSARGGNSNQPQHF	TGCAGTGCTAGAGGCGGTAATAGCAATCAGCCCCAGCATTTT
TRBV5-5	TRBJ1-5	NA	many	CASSFRPLNVAVSNQPQHF	TGTGCCAGCAGCTTCCGACCGTTAAACGTAGCAGTTAGCAATCAGCCCCAGCATTTT
TRBV9	TRBJ2-2	NA	few	CASSARGTRQTTNTGELFF	TGTGCCAGCAGCGCGAGGGGGACGAGACAGACCACGAACACCGGGGAGCTGTTTTTT
TRBV15	TRBJ2-3	TRBD2	medium-sized	CATDSGDTDTQYF	TGTGCCACCGACAGCGGGGACACAGATACGCAGTATTTT
TRBV20-1	TRBJ2-1	TRBD2	many	CSARDPGGGYEQFF	TGCAGTGCTAGAGACCCGGGGGGGGGTTATGAGCAGTTCTTC
TRBV20-1	TRBJ1-2	TRBD1	many	CSARDIRTGSHYGYTF	TGCAGTGCTAGAGATATTAGGACAGGCTCGCACTATGGCTACACCTTC
TRBV20-1	TRBJ2-7	NA	NA	CSAAGSYEQYF	TGCAGTGCAGCCGGCTCCTACGAGCAGTACTTC
TRBV20-1	TRBJ1-2	NA	NA	CSARKEGEIYGYTF	TGCAGTGCTAGAAAAGAGGGGGAAATCTATGGCTACACCTTC
TRBV30	TRBJ2-6	NA	many	CAWSAGLISGANVLTF	TGTGCCTGGAGTGCGGGACTTATCTCTGGGGCCAACGTCCTGACTTTC
TRBV7-3	TRBJ2-3	NA	many	CASSISRDLGGTDTQYF	TGTGCCAGCAGCATAAGCCGGGACCTAGGGGGCACAGATACGCAGTATTTT
TRBV5-4	TRBJ2-3	NA	many	CASRARLITDTQYF	TGTGCCAGCAGGGCCCGCCTAATCACAGATACGCAGTATTTT
TRBV20-1	TRBJ2-5	TRBD2	once	CSARAGLAGVVETQYF	TGCAGTGCCAGGGCAGGACTAGCGGGAGTCGTAGAGACCCAGTACTTC
TRBV27	TRBJ1-2	NA	NA	CASRPTPVYNGYTF	TGTGCCAGCAGACCTACCCCCGTGTATAATGGCTACACCTTC
TRBV5-6	TRBJ2-7	NA	many	CASSLARWGYSYEQYF	TGTGCCAGCAGCTTGGCTCGGTGGGGATACTCCTACGAGCAGTACTTC
TRBV7-6	TRBJ1-1	NA	NA	CASSLGESSEAFF	TGTGCCAGCAGCTTAGGAGAGTCGTCTGAAGCTTTCTTT
TRBV7-2	TRBJ1-1	NA	many	CASSEFQNTEAFF	TGTGCCAGCAGCGAGTTCCAGAACACTGAAGCTTTCTTT
TRBV6-5	TRBJ2-4	TRBD1	few	CASSPDRVNIQYF	TGTGCCAGCAGTCCCGACAGGGTGAACATTCAGTACTTC